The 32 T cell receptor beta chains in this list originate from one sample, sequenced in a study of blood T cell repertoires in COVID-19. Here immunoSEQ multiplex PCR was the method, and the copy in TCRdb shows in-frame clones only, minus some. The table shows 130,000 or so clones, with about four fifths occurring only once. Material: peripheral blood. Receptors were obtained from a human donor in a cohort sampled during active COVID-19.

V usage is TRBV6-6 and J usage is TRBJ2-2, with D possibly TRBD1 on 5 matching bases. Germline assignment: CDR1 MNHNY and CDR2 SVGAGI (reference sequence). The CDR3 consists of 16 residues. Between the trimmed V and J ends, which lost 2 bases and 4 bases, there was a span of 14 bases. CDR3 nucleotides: TGTGCCAGCAGTTACGGCAGGGCAGACGGCACCGGGGAGCTGTTTTTT. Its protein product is CASSYGRADGTGELFF.

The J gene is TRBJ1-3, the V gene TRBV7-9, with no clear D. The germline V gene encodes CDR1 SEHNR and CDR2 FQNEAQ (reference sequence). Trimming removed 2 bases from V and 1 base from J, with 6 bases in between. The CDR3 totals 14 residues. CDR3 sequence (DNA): TGTGCCAGCAGCTTACGGGGTTCTGGAAACACCATATATTTT. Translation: CASSLRGSGNTIYF.

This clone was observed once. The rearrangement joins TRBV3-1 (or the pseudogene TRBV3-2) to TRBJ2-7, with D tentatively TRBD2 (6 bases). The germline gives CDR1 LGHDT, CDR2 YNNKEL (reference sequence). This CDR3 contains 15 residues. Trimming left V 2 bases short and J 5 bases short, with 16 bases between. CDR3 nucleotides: TGTGCCAGCAGCCAACAGGCGGGACCCTCTGACGAGCAGTACTTC. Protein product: CASSQQAGPSDEQYF.

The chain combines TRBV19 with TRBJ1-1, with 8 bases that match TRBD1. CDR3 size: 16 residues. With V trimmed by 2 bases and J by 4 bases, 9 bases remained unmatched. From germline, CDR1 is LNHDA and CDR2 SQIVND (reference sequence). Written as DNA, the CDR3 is TGTGCCAGTAGTATATCCCCAGGGGGCTGGGGCACTGAAGCTTTCTTT. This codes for CASSISPGGWGTEAFF.

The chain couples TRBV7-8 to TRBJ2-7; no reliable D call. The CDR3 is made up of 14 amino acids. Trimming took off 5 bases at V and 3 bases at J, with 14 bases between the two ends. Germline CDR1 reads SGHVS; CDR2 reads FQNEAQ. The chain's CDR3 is CASSMAASRYEQYF. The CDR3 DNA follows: TGTGCCAGCAGCATGGCGGCTTCTCGCTACGAGCAGTACTTC.

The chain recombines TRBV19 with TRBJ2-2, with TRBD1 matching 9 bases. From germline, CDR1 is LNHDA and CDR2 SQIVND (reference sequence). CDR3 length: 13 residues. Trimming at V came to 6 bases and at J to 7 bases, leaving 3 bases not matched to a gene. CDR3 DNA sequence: TGTGCCAGTAGACAGGGGGCAGGCGGGGAGCTGTTTTTT. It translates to CASRQGAGGELFF.

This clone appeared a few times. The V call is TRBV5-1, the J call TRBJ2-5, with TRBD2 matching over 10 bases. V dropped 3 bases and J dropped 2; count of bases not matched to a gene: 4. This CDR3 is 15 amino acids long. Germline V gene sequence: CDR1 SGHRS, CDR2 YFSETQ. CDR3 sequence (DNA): TGCGCCAGCAGCTCCGGACTAGCGGTACAAGAGACCCAGTACTTC. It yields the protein CASSSGLAVQETQYF.

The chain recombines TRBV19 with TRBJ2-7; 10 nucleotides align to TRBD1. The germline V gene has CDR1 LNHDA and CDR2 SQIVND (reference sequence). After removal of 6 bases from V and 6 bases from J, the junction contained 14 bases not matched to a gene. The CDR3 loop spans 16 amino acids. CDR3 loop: CASSRRSGTGVVEQYF. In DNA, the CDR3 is TGTGCCAGTAGCCGCCGCTCCGGGACAGGGGTGGTCGAGCAGTACTTC.

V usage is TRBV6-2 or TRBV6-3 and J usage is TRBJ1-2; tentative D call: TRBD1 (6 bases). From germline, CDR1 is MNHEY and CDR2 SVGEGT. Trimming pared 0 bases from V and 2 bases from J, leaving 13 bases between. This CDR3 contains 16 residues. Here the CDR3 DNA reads TGTGCCAGCAGTTACTCGATTCCCGGACAGAACTATGGCTACACCTTC. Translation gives CASSYSIPGQNYGYTF.

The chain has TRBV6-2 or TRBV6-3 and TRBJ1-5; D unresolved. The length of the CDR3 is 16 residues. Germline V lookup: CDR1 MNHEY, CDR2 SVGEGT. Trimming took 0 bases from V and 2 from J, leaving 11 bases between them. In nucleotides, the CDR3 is TGTGCCAGCAGTTACTCGTGGGCGCGGGGCAATCAGCCCCAGCATTTT. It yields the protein CASSYSWARGNQPQHF.

The CDR3 is CASSTGFGANVLTF. Here the CDR3 DNA reads TGTGCCAGCAGCACAGGGTTTGGGGCCAACGTCCTGACTTTC. The V call is TRBV11-2, the J call TRBJ2-6, with D perhaps matching TRBD1 (6 bases). V was trimmed by 5 bases and J by 3 bases, leaving 8 bases between them. CDR1 and CDR2 (germline): SGHAT, FQNNGV. The CDR3 consists of 14 residues. The variable domain in full, completed from reference TRBV11-2 and TRBJ2-6, reads EAGVAQSPRYKIIEKRQSVAFWCNPISGHATLYWYQQILGQGPKLLIQFQNNGVVDDSQLPKDRFSAERLKGVDSTLKIQPAKLEDSAVYLCASSTGFGANVLTFGAGSRLTVL.

The DNA for the CDR3 is TGTGCCTGGAAAGGGACAGGGAATGAAAAACTGTTTTTT. Protein sequence: CAWKGTGNEKLFF. The V call is TRBV30, the J call TRBJ1-4, with 9 positions matching TRBD1. The CDR3 runs to 13 residues. Germline V gives CDR1 GTSNPN, CDR2 SVGIG (reference sequence). Trimming took 4 bases from V and 5 from J; bases not matched to a gene: 2.

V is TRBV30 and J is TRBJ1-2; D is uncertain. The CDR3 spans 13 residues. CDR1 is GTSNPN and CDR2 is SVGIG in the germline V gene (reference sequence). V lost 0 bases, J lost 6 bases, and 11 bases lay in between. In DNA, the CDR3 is TGTGCCTGGAGTGTACTCGGGAGAAATGGCTACACCTTC. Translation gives CAWSVLGRNGYTF.

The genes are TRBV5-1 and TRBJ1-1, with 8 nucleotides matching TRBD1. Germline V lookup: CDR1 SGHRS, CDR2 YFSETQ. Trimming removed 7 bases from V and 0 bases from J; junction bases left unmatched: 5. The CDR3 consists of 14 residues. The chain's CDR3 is CASGQGQLNTEAFF. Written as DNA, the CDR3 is TGCGCCAGCGGACAGGGACAGTTGAACACTGAAGCTTTCTTT.

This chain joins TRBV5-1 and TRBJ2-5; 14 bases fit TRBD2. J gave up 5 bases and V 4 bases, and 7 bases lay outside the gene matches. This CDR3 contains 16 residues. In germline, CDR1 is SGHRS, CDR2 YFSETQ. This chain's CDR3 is CASSPGLAGGGETQYF. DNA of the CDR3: TGCGCCAGCAGCCCTGGACTAGCGGGAGGTGGGGAGACCCAGTACTTC.

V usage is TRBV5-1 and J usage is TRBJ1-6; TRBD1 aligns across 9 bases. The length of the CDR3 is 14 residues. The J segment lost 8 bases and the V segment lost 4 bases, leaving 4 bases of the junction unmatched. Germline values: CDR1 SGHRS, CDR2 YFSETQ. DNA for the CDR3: TGCGCCAGCAGCCAGGGACAGGGAGATTCACCCCTCCACTTT. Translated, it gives CASSQGQGDSPLHF. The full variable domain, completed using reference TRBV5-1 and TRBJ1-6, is KAGVTQTPRYLIKTRGQQVTLSCSPISGHRSVSWYQQTPGQGLQFLFEYFSETQRNKGNFPGRFSGRQFSNSRSEMNVSTLELGDSALYLCASSQGQGDSPLHFGNGTRLTVT.

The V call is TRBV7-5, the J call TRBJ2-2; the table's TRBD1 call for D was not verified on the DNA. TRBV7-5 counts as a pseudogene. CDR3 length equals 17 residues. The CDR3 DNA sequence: TGTGCCAGAATCCTCGTCCCCAGGTTAATTCGCACCGGGGAGCTGTTTTTT. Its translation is CARILVPRLIRTGELFF.

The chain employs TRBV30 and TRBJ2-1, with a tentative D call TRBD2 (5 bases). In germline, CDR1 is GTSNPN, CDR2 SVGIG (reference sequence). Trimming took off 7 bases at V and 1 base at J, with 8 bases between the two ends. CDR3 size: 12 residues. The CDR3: CAFSGSYNEQFF. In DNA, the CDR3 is TGTGCCTTTTCGGGGTCCTACAATGAGCAGTTCTTC.

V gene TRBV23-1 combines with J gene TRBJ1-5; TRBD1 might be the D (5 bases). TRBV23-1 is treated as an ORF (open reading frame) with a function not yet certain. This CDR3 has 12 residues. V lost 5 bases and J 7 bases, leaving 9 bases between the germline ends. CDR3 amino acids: CASSTGCQPQHF. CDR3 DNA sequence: TGCGCCAGCAGTACAGGATGCCAGCCCCAGCATTTT.

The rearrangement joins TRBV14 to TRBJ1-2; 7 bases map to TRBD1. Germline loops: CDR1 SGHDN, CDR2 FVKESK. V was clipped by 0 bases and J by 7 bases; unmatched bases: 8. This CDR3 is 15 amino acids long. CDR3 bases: TGTGCCAGCAGCCAAGAGTACAGGGGAGGAGGTGGCTACACCTTC. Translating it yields CASSQEYRGGGGYTF.

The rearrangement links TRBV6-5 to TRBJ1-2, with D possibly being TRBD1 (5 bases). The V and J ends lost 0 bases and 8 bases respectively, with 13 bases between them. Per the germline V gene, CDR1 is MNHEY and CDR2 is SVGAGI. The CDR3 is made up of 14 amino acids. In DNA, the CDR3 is TGTGCCAGCAGTTACTCGGAGGGGCCACTCGGCTACACCTTC. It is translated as CASSYSEGPLGYTF.

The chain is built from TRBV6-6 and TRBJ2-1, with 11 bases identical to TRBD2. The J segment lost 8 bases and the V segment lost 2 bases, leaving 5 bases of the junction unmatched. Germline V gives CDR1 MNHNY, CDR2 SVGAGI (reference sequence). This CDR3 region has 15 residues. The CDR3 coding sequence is TGTGCCAGCAGTTACAGTAGCGGGAGGGGAGATGAGCAGTTCTTC. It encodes CASSYSSGRGDEQFF.

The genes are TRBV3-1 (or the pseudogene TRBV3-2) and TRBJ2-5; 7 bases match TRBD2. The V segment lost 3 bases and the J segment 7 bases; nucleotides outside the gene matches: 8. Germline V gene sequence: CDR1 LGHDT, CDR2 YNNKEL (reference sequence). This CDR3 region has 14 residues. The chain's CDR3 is CASSHRAGVGTQYF. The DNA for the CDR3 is TGTGCCAGCAGCCATAGGGCGGGAGTGGGGACCCAGTACTTC.

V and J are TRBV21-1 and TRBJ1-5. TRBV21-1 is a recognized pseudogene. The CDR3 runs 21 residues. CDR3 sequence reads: CASSKEGQEGSFICSGQPQHF. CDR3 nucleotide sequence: TGTGCCAGCAGCAAAGAAGGGCAAGAGGGCAGTTTTATATGTAGTGGGCAGCCCCAGCATTTT.

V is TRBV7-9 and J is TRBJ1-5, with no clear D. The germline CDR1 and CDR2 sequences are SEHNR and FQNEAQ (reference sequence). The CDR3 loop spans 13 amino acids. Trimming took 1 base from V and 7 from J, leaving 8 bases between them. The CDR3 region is CASSLGHQQPQHF. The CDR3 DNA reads TGTGCCAGCAGCTTAGGTCATCAACAGCCCCAGCATTTT.

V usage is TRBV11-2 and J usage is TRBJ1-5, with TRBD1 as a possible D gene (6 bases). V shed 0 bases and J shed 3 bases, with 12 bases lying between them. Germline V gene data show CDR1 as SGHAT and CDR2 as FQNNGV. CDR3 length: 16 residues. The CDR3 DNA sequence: TGTGCCAGCAGCTTAGATTACAGGGCTTCCAATCAGCCCCAGCATTTT. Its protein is CASSLDYRASNQPQHF.

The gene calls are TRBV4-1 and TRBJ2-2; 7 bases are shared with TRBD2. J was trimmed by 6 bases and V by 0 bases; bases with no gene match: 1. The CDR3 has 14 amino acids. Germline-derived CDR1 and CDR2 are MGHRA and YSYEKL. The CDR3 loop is CASSQEGGAGELFF. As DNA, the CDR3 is TGCGCCAGCAGCCAAGAGGGGGGGGCCGGGGAGCTGTTTTTT.

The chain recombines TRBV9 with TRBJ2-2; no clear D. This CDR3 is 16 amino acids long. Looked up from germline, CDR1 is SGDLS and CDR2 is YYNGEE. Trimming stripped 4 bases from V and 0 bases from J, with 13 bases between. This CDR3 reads CASSFYDTPNTGELFF. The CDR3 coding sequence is TGTGCCAGCAGCTTTTACGACACTCCGAACACCGGGGAGCTGTTTTTT. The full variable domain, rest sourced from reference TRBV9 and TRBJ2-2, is DSGVTQTPKHLITATGQRVTLRCSPRSGDLSVYWYQQSLDQGLQFLIQYYNGEERAKGNILERFSAQQFPDLHSELNLSSLELGDSALYFCASSFYDTPNTGELFFGEGSRLTVL.

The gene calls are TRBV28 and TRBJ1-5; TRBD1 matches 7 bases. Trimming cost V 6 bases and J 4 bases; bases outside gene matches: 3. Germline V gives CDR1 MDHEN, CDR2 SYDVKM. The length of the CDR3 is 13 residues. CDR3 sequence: CASRGQRNQPQHF. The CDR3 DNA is TGTGCCAGCAGGGGACAGCGGAATCAGCCCCAGCATTTT.

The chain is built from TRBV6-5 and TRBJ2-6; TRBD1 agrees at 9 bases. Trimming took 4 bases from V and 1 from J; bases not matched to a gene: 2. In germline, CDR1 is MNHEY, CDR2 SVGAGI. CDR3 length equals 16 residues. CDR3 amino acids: CASSSGQGSGANVLTF. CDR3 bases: TGTGCCAGCAGTTCCGGACAGGGGTCTGGGGCCAACGTCCTGACTTTC.

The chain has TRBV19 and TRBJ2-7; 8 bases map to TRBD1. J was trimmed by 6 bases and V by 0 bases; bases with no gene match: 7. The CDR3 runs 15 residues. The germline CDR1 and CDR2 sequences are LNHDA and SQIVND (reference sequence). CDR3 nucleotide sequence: TGTGCCAGTAGTATAGATCAGGGGGCCATGCGCGAGCAGTACTTC. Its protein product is CASSIDQGAMREQYF. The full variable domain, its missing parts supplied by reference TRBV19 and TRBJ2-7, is DGGITQSPKYLFRKEGQNVTLSCEQNLNHDAMYWYRQDPGQGLRLIYYSQIVNDFQKGDIAEGYSVSREKKESFPLTVTSAQKNPTAFYLCASSIDQGAMREQYFGPGTRLTVT.

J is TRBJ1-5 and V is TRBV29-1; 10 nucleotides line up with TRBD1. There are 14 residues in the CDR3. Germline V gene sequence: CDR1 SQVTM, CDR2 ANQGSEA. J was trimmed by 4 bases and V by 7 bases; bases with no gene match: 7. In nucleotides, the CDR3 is TGCAGCGCCACCGGGACAGGGGATAATCAGCCCCAGCATTTT. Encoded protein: CSATGTGDNQPQHF.